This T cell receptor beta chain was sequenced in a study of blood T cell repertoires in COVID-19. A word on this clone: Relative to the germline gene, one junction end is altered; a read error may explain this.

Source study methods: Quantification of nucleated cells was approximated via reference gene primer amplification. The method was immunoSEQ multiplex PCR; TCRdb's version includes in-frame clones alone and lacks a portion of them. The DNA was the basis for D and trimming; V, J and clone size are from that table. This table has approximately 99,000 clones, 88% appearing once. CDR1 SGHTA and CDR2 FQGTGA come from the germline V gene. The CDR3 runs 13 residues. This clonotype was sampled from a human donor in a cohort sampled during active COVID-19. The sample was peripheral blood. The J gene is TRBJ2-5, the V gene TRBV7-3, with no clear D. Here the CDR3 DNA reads TGTGCCAGCAGCTTAAGAACGCAAGAGGCCCAGTACTTC. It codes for CASSLRTQEAQYF. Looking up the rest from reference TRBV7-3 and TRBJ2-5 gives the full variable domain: GAGVSQTPSNKVTEKGKYVELRCDPISGHTALYWYRQSLGQGPEFLIYFQGTGAADDSGLPNDRFFAVRPEGSVSTLKIQRTERGDSAVYLCASSLRTQEAQYFGPGTRLLVL.